The present TCR beta chain was sequenced within a study of regulatory T cells in long-lasting Graves disease. Study results and caveats: TRBV28 was favored in persistent disease, as were TRBJ1-2 and TRBJ2-5. The study examined only peripheral blood, not thyroid tissue. The study found persistent patients shared more public clonotypes (roughly 2,800) than new patients (approximately 870). Few sampled subjects may have lowered accuracy.

Library construction for TCR beta used iRepertoire HTBI primers and Arm-PCR of CDR3 regions. MiXCR, applied by TCRdb to the multiplex PCR reads, yields one record per CDR3 protein. This sample has 600,000 to 650,000 distinct CDR3 sequences, with around 15% found just once. Germline V gene lookup returns CDR1 SGHNT and CDR2 YYREEE (reference sequence). The CDR3 loop spans 14 amino acids. Trimming took 0 bases from V and 4 from J, leaving 9 bases between them. Time point in this sample: newly diagnosed GD, antithyroid drugs for less than 3 months. PBMC-derived RNA was used for the TCR library. To note about this clonotype: Its matching antigen is unknown.

The same sample was also studied in work on T cells in Graves' hyperthyroidism and ophthalmopathy.

The receptor was derived from a woman in her twenties or thirties with Graves disease. This rearrangement joins TRBV5-4 to TRBJ2-3; D is unresolved. Specimen: peripheral blood mononuclear cells (PBMCs), collected at new diagnosis, from a patient treated with antithyroid drugs. CDR3 in DNA: TGTGCCAGCAGCTTGGATTTAGCTTCAGATACGCAGTATTTT. Protein product: CASSLDLASDTQYF.